A selection of T cell receptor beta chains follows, all from one sample in a study of T cells in Graves' hyperthyroidism and ophthalmopathy. TCRdb called the multiplex PCR reads again in MiXCR, with one record for every CDR3 protein. The sample holds about 570,000 distinct CDR3 sequences, about 45% seen once. Material: peripheral blood or thyroid tissue (not recorded which). Source of these receptors: an adult woman with Graves' disease, either hyperthyroidism or ophthalmopathy (not recorded which). The CDR3 runs from the conserved cysteine through the conserved F or W. Each record gives: J gene, V gene, CDR3 protein.

J gene: TRBJ1-2; V gene: TRBV2; CDR3 protein: CASSAHTTGLDYGYTF
J gene: TRBJ1-1; V gene: TRBV9; CDR3 protein: CASSAERGWGDTEAFF
J gene: TRBJ2-5; V gene: TRBV12-3/TRBV12-4; CDR3 protein: CAGGYGGETQYF
J gene: TRBJ1-2; V gene: TRBV12-3/TRBV12-4; CDR3 protein: CASISGGRGYTF
J gene: TRBJ1-4; V gene: TRBV6-2/TRBV6-3; CDR3 protein: CASSPAAELFF
J gene: TRBJ2-2; V gene: TRBV20-1; CDR3 protein: CSALGLAGGPTGELFF
J gene: TRBJ1-2; V gene: TRBV12-3/TRBV12-4; CDR3 protein: CASSLSAYGYTF
J gene: TRBJ2-5; V gene: TRBV7-9; CDR3 protein: CASSSRPGQGPYFAQETQYF
J gene: TRBJ2-3; V gene: TRBV20-1; CDR3 protein: CSARIPAGGDTQYF
J gene: TRBJ2-7; V gene: TRBV2; CDR3 protein: CASSEGGSEQYF
J gene: TRBJ2-5; V gene: TRBV7-9; CDR3 protein: CASSSIAGPRETQYF
J gene: TRBJ1-1; V gene: TRBV20-1; CDR3 protein: CSARRQLDTEAFF
J gene: TRBJ2-7; V gene: TRBV20-1; CDR3 protein: CSARGDRGIYEQYF
J gene: TRBJ1-5; V gene: TRBV18; CDR3 protein: CASSLGQNSNQPQHF
J gene: TRBJ2-6; V gene: TRBV28; CDR3 protein: CASSLPGGTGANVLTF
J gene: TRBJ1-2; V gene: TRBV7-2; CDR3 protein: CATRQGGGYTF
J gene: TRBJ2-5; V gene: TRBV15; CDR3 protein: CATKGQGQETQYF
J gene: TRBJ1-2; V gene: TRBV2; CDR3 protein: CASRVTGQGWGYTF
J gene: TRBJ2-3; V gene: TRBV10-3; CDR3 protein: CAIRWGGSADTQYF
J gene: TRBJ2-7; V gene: TRBV6-2/TRBV6-3; CDR3 protein: CASNDLAAGLYEQYF
J gene: TRBJ1-3; V gene: TRBV20-1; CDR3 protein: CSALEQVFSGNTIYF
J gene: TRBJ1-1; V gene: TRBV6-5; CDR3 protein: CASSYAGGTEAFF
J gene: TRBJ2-7; V gene: TRBV7-8; CDR3 protein: CASSTKGAPGGYEQYF
J gene: TRBJ2-2; V gene: TRBV6-4; CDR3 protein: CASSLTSGSHGELFF
J gene: TRBJ2-6; V gene: TRBV7-2; CDR3 protein: CASSLGPAKQGPTNSGANVLTF
J gene: TRBJ1-4; V gene: TRBV11-2; CDR3 protein: CASSLGTGGEGEKLFF
J gene: TRBJ1-3; V gene: TRBV12-5; CDR3 protein: CASGTWTDSGNTIYF
J gene: TRBJ2-1; V gene: TRBV7-9; CDR3 protein: CASSTTNEQFF
J gene: TRBJ1-5; V gene: TRBV10-3; CDR3 protein: CAIRAGDKNQPQHF
J gene: TRBJ1-5; V gene: TRBV20-1; CDR3 protein: CSARTGRFNQPQHF
J gene: TRBJ1-6; V gene: TRBV9; CDR3 protein: CASSTSTGGFRLHF
J gene: TRBJ1-5; V gene: TRBV10-2; CDR3 protein: CASSKEHRGNQPQHF
J gene: TRBJ1-6; V gene: TRBV20-1; CDR3 protein: CSARPSGRSPLHF
J gene: TRBJ2-2; V gene: TRBV2; CDR3 protein: CASALYTGELFF
J gene: TRBJ2-7; V gene: TRBV6-1; CDR3 protein: CASSEDPAGGYEQYF
J gene: TRBJ1-1; V gene: TRBV2; CDR3 protein: CASSEYGAGNTEAFF
J gene: TRBJ1-1; V gene: TRBV29-1; CDR3 protein: CSARQGGDTEAFF
J gene: TRBJ2-5; V gene: TRBV10-3; CDR3 protein: CAISESRSSGRGETQYF
J gene: TRBJ1-2; V gene: TRBV2; CDR3 protein: CANSEEGDGYTF
J gene: TRBJ2-7; V gene: TRBV10-3; CDR3 protein: CAISEELVGNIVF
J gene: TRBJ2-5; V gene: TRBV2; CDR3 protein: CASSARTGVETQYF
J gene: TRBJ2-7; V gene: TRBV2; CDR3 protein: CASRTLAGGREQYF
J gene: TRBJ1-5; V gene: TRBV2; CDR3 protein: CASSRMTQPQHF
J gene: TRBJ2-7; V gene: TRBV5-1; CDR3 protein: CASSPFGVGDYEQYF
J gene: TRBJ2-7; V gene: TRBV11-2; CDR3 protein: CASKDSDLFLEQYF
J gene: TRBJ1-6; V gene: TRBV20-1; CDR3 protein: CSARGTGAASPLHF
J gene: TRBJ1-2; V gene: TRBV19; CDR3 protein: CAAKGVRNYGYTF
J gene: TRBJ2-2; V gene: TRBV7-9; CDR3 protein: CASNVGQGANLGELFF
J gene: TRBJ2-7; V gene: TRBV7-9; CDR3 protein: CASTQAGTEAPYEQYF
J gene: TRBJ2-5; V gene: TRBV24-1; CDR3 protein: CATSDAGAGVQETQSF
J gene: TRBJ1-6; V gene: TRBV5-1; CDR3 protein: CASSALREYSPLHF
J gene: TRBJ1-4; V gene: TRBV20-1; CDR3 protein: CSAAVGTNVF
J gene: TRBJ2-7; V gene: TRBV28; CDR3 protein: CASSLQPGLGYEQYF